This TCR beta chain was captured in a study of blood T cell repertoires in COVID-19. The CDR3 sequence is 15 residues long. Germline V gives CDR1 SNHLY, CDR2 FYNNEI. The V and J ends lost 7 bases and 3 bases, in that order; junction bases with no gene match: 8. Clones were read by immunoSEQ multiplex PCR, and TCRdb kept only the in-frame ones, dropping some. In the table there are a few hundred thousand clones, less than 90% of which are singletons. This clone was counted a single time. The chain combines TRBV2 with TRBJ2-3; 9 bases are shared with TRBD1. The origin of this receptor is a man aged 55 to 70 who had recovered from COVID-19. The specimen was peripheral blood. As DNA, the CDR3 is TGTGCCAGCACATACAGGGGGCTGATGACAGATACGCAGTATTTT. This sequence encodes CASTYRGLMTDTQYF.